The subject of this entry is one T cell receptor (beta chain). Its antigen is not known. V lost 5 bases, J lost 2 bases, and 21 bases lay in between. There are 17 residues in the CDR3. Germline CDR1 SGHTA, CDR2 FQGNSA. This record comes from a study of T cell repertoires in cytomegalovirus infection. TCRdb used MiXCR to reprocess the reads, holding one entry per CDR3 protein. Of fewer than 900,000 distinct CDR3 sequences in the sample, 25% to 30% are singletons; the top ten hold 13%. The clonotype was recovered from a human donor in good health (CMV status not recorded). Some clones in this sample may be carry-over from other donors' samples. This specimen consisted of cultured CD8+ T cells from PBMCs, obtained from culture after CMV antigen stimulation. The rearrangement uses TRBV7-2 and TRBJ1-1, with a possible D match to TRBD1 (5 bases). CDR3 amino acids: CASSPIDLFGANTEAFF. In DNA, the CDR3 is TGTGCCAGCAGCCCCATTGATCTTTTTGGGGCCAACACTGAAGCTTTCTTT. The full variable domain, with the rest looked up from reference TRBV7-2 and TRBJ1-1, is GAGVSQSPSNKVTEKGKDVELRCDPISGHTALYWYRQSLGQGLEFLIYFQGNSAPDKSGLPSDRFSAERTGGSVSTLTIQRTQQEDSAVYLCASSPIDLFGANTEAFFGQGTRLTVV.